These T cell receptor beta chains were read from a single sample in a study of blood T cells in healthy people across ages. One entry per CDR3 protein, called by TCRdb with MiXCR from the 5' RACE reads. The sample contains about 580,000 distinct CDR3 sequences, roughly 48% of which appear only once. Sequencing input: blood. These receptors originate from a man at least 80 years old in good health. CDR3s include the opening cysteine and the closing phenylalanine or tryptophan. Each record gives: V gene, D gene, clone size, CDR3 length, J gene, CDR3 protein, CDR3 DNA. The D gene is left open where the match is weak. Clone size is stated in some rows and not others, as once, few, many or a class when expanded.

>TRBV18|TRBD2|few|16|TRBJ2-3
CASSPSASGNTDTQYF
TGTGCCAGCTCACCCTCAGCTAGCGGAAACACAGATACGCAGTATTTT
>TRBV12-3/TRBV12-4|TRBD1|NA|17|TRBJ1-6
CASSPDDRVNWNSPLHF
TGTGCCAGCAGTCCAGACGACAGGGTAAATTGGAATTCACCCCTCCACTTT
>TRBV20-1|TRBD2|NA|17|TRBJ2-3
CSATLSLAGAVTDTQYF
TGCAGTGCTACCCTCTCGCTAGCGGGAGCCGTCACAGATACGCAGTATTTT
>TRBV20-1|NA|NA|17|TRBJ2-1
CSARAPLGPNSYNEQFF
TGCAGTGCTAGAGCCCCGTTAGGGCCGAACTCCTACAATGAGCAGTTCTTC
>TRBV28|NA|few|13|TRBJ2-3
CASMFQRGGPQYF
TGTGCCAGCATGTTCCAGCGAGGGGGTCCACAGTATTTT
>TRBV7-2|NA|NA|14|TRBJ2-1
CASSTRDGYNEQFF
TGTGCCAGCAGCACCCGGGACGGATACAATGAGCAGTTCTTC
>TRBV21-1|NA|few|21|TRBJ2-1
CASSKALGRQGGQSSYNEQFF
TGTGCCAGCAGCAAAGCGCTAGGGAGACAGGGGGGCCAAAGCTCCTACAATGAGCAGTTCTTC
>TRBV25-1|NA|many|15|TRBJ2-6
CASRGSGSGANVLTF
TGTGCCAGCAGGGGTTCCGGGTCTGGGGCCAACGTCCTGACTTTC
>TRBV29-1|NA|NA|14|TRBJ1-4
CSVESGTTNEKLFF
TGCAGCGTTGAATCGGGTACAACTAATGAAAAACTGTTTTTT
>TRBV20-1|NA|NA|11|TRBJ2-1
CSADDYNEQFF
TGCAGTGCCGATGACTACAATGAGCAGTTCTTC
>TRBV5-1|TRBD1|many|12|TRBJ2-1
CASGTGYNEQFF
TGCGCCAGCGGGACAGGTTACAATGAGCAGTTCTTC
>TRBV5-6|NA|NA|16|TRBJ1-1
CASSLLEGYGNTEAFF
TGTGCCAGCAGCTTGCTTGAGGGGTACGGGAACACTGAAGCTTTCTTT
>TRBV7-9|NA|NA|11|TRBJ1-1
CASSLVRDAFF
TGTGCCAGCAGCTTAGTCAGGGACGCTTTCTTT
>TRBV7-2|TRBD2|NA|18|TRBJ2-6
CASSPPLAGDAGANVLTF
TGTGCCAGCAGCCCCCCACTAGCGGGAGATGCTGGGGCCAACGTCCTGACTTTC
>TRBV7-7|TRBD2|NA|16|TRBJ2-1
CASSLAHGTTYNEQFF
TGTGCTAGCAGCTTAGCGCACGGGACTACCTACAATGAGCAGTTCTTC
>TRBV28|NA|NA|15|TRBJ2-2
CASSLSGGLAGELFF
TGTGCCAGCAGTTTATCAGGGGGACTCGCCGGGGAGCTGTTTTTT
>TRBV12-3/TRBV12-4|NA|NA|13|TRBJ1-2
CASTRGGGDGYTF
TGTGCCAGCACCAGAGGGGGTGGGGATGGCTACACCTTC